Following are 2 T cell receptor beta chains from one sample sequenced in a study of regulatory dendritic cells for organ transplantation. The assay was immunoSEQ multiplex PCR, and TCRdb's table has in-frame clones only and misses some. The sample includes under 30,000 clones, roughly 85% seen only once; the top ten take roughly 2.2%. The sample taken for sequencing was memory CD4+ T cells from blood. Documented subset: CD45RO+ memory T cells. These receptors all come from a human donor in good health.

The chain joins TRBV10-3 to TRBJ2-3; 8 bases agree with TRBD2. The J segment lost 1 base and the V segment lost 2 bases, leaving 5 bases of the junction unmatched. CDR1 and CDR2 (germline): ENHRY, SYGVKD. The CDR3 runs to 16 residues. The CDR3 DNA reads as TGTGCCATCAGTGAGCATGCGGGGGGAGGCACAGATACGCAGTATTTT. Its protein product is CAISEHAGGGTDTQYF.

This clone was seen a single time. The chain couples TRBV6-6 to TRBJ1-1; D remains unclear. The CDR3 contains 13 residues. V lost 2 bases and J 1 base, leaving 5 bases between the germline ends. CDR1 is MNHNY and CDR2 is SVGAGI in the germline V gene (reference sequence). CDR3 region: CASSYTRNTEAFF. The CDR3 DNA follows: TGTGCCAGCAGTTACACGAGGAACACTGAAGCTTTCTTT.